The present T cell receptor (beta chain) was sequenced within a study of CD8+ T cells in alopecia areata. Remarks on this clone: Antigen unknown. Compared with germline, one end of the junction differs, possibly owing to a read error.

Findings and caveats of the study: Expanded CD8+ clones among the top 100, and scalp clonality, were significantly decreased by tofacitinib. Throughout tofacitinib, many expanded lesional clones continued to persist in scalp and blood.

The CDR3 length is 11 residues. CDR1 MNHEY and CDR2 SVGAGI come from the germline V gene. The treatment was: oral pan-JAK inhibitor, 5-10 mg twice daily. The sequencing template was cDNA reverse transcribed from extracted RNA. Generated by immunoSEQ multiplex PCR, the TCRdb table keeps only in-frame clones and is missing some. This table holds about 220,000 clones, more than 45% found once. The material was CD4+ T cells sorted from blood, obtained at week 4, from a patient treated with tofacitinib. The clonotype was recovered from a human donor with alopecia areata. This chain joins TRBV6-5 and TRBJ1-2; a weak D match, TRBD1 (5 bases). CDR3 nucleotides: TGTGCTAGCAGGGATTTGCGAGGCTACACCTTC. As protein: CASRDLRGYTF.